This TCR beta chain was recovered during a study of blood T cell repertoires in COVID-19. Profiling relied on immunoSEQ multiplex PCR, and the TCRdb table lists in-frame clones only, not all of them. The repertoire holds fewer than 600,000 clones, approximately 90% seen once, with 1.8% in the top ten. Looked up from germline, CDR1 is MNHEY and CDR2 is SVGEGT. Trimming cost V 4 bases and J 4 bases; bases outside gene matches: 3. The CDR3 spans 14 residues. Enrolled through a virtual design, the participants were between 18 and 89 years of age and came from about two dozen US areas. The study counted Cohort 3 donors as recovered given two negative PCRs, clearance, or symptom resolution.

What was sequenced was PBMCs or T cells enriched from blood (not recorded which). The source is a woman in her thirties or forties who had recovered from COVID-19. The rearrangement joins TRBV6-2 or TRBV6-3 to TRBJ2-7; TRBD1 matches 11 bases. The DNA for the CDR3 is TGTGCCAGCAGTTGGGACAGGGGGACGTACGAGCAGTACTTC. Translated: CASSWDRGTYEQYF.